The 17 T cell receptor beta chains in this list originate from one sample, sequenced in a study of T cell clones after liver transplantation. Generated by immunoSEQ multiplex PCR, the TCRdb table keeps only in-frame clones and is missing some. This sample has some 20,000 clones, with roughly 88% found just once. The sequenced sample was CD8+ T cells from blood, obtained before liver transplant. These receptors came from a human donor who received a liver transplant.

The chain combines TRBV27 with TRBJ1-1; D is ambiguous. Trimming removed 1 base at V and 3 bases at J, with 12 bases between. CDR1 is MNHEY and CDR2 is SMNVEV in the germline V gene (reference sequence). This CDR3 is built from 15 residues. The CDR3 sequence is CASSLFSSGDTEAFF. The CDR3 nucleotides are TGTGCCAGCAGTTTATTTTCCTCCGGGGACACTGAAGCTTTCTTT.

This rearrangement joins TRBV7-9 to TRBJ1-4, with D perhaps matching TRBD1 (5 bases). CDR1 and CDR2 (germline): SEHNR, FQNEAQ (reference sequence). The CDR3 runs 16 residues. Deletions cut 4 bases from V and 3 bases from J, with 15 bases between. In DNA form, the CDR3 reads TGTGCCAGCAGCTACCGGGACGCACCTCCTAATGAAAAACTGTTTTTT. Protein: CASSYRDAPPNEKLFF.

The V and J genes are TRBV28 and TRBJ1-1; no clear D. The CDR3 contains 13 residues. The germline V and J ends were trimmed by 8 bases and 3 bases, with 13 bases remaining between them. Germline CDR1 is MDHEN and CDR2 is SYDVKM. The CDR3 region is CASGRISHTEAFF. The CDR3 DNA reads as TGTGCCAGCGGGCGGATTAGTCACACTGAAGCTTTCTTT. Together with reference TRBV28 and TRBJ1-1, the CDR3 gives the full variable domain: DVKVTQSSRYLVKRTGEKVFLECVQDMDHENMFWYRQDPGLGLRLIYFSYDVKMKEKGDIPEGYSVSREKKERFSLILESASTNQTSMYLCASGRISHTEAFFGQGTRLTVV.

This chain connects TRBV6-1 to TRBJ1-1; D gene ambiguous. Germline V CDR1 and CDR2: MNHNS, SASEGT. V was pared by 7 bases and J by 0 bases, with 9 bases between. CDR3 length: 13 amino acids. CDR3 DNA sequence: TGTGCCAGCAATGGGCACTTGAACACTGAAGCTTTCTTT. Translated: CASNGHLNTEAFF.

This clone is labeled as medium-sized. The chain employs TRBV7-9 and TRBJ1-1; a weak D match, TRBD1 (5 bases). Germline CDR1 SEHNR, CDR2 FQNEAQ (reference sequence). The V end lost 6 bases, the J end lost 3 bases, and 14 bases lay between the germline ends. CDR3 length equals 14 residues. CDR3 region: CASSLQGRDTEAFF. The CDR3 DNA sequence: TGTGCCAGCAGTCTCCAGGGTAGGGACACTGAAGCTTTCTTT.

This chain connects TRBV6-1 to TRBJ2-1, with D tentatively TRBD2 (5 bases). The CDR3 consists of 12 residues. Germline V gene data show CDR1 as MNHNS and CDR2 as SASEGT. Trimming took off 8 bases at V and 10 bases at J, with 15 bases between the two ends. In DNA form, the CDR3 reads TGTGCCAGCGGGGAGAGAGATGGCGAGCAGTTCTTC. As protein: CASGERDGEQFF.

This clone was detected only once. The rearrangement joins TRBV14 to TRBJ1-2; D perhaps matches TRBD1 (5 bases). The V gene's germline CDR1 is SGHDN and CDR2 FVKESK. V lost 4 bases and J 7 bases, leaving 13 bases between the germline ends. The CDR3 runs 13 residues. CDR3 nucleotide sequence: TGTGCCAGCAGCCCCAAAGGGACTCTTGGCTACACCTTC. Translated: CASSPKGTLGYTF.

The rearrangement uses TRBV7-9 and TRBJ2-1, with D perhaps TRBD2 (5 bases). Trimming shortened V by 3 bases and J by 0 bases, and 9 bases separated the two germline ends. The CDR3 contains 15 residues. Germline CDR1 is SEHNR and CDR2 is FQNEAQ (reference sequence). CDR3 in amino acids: CASSFRGSSYNEQFF. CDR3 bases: TGTGCCAGCAGCTTTCGGGGTAGCTCCTACAATGAGCAGTTCTTC.

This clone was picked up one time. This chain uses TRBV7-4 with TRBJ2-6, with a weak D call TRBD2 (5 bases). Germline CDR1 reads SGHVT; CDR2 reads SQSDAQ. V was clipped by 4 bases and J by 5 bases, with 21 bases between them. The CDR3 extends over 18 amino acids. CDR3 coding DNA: TGTGCCAGCAGCTGGACTCCCAGCTCACAAAGTCGGGCCAACGTCCTGACTTTC. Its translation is CASSWTPSSQSRANVLTF.

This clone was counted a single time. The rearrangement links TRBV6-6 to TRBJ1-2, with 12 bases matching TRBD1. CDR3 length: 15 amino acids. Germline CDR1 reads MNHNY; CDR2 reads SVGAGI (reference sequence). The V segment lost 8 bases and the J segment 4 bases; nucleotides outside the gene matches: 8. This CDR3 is CASRGQGATVYGYTF. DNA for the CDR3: TGTGCCAGCCGGGGACAGGGGGCGACAGTCTATGGCTACACCTTC.

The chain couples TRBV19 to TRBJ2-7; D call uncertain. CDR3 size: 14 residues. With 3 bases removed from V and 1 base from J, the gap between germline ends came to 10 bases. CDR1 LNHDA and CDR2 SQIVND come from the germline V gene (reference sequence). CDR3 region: CASSISGPSYEQYF. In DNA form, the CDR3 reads TGTGCCAGTAGTATTAGTGGACCTTCCTACGAGCAGTACTTC.

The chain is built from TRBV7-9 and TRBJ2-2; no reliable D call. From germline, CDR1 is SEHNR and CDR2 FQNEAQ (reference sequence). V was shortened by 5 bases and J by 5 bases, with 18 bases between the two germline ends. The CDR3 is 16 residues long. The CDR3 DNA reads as TGTGCCAGCAGCCCTGTCGTGCGAGGCGGTACCGGGGAGCTGTTTTTT. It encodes CASSPVVRGGTGELFF.

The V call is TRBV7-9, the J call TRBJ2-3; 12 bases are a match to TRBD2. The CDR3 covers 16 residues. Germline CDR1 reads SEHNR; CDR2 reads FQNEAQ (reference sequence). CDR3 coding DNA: TGTGCTATCCAACGTGGACTAGCGGGGACTGCGGATACGCAGTATTTT. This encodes CAIQRGLAGTADTQYF.

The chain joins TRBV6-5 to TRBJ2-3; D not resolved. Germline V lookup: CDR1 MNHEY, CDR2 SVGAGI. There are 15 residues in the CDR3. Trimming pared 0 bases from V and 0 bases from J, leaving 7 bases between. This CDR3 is CASSYSRLSTDTQYF. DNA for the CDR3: TGTGCCAGCAGTTACTCTCGGCTTAGCACAGATACGCAGTATTTT.

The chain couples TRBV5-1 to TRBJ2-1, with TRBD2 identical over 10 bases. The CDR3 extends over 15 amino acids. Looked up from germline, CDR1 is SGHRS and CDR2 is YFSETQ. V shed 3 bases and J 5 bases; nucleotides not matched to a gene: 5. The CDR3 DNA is TGCGCCAGCAGCTCCGGGACTAGCGTAAACAATGAGCAGTTCTTC. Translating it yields CASSSGTSVNNEQFF.

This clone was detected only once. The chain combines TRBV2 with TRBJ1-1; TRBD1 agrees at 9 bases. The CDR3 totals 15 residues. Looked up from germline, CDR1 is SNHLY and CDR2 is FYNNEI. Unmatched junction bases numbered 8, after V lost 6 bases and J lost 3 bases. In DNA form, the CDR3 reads TGTGCCAGCAGACCTCGGACAGGGGTCGACACTGAAGCTTTCTTT. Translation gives CASRPRTGVDTEAFF.

The DNA of the CDR3 is TGTGCCAGCAGTTTCGGGGTCACGGGCAATCAGCCCCAGCATTTT. Translation gives CASSFGVTGNQPQHF. V usage is TRBV28 and J usage is TRBJ1-5; no definite D call. This CDR3 is built from 15 residues. Trimming left V 3 bases short and J 2 bases short, with 11 bases between. Germline values: CDR1 MDHEN, CDR2 SYDVKM. Drawing the rest from reference TRBV28 and TRBJ1-5, the complete variable domain is DVKVTQSSRYLVKRTGEKVFLECVQDMDHENMFWYRQDPGLGLRLIYFSYDVKMKEKGDIPEGYSVSREKKERFSLILESASTNQTSMYLCASSFGVTGNQPQHFGDGTRLSIL.